Shown below are 25 T cell receptor beta chains from a single sample sequenced in a study of T-cell reconstitution after alpha-beta-depleted transplantation in children. It was with unique molecular identifiers that the TCRbeta library was prepared. TCRdb passed the PCR reads through MiXCR, listing each CDR3 protein once. Among around 300,000 distinct CDR3 sequences, over 20% were seen once, and the ten largest hold roughly 11%. The sample was PBMCs, mostly from graft donor cells, taken 180 days after TCRalphabeta/CD19-depleted stem cell transplant. The source of these receptors is a male patient aged 5 to 17 who had a stem cell transplant for acute lymphoblastic leukemia, so the T cells may come from the graft donor.

This clonotype turned up a few times. The rearrangement links TRBV9 to TRBJ2-3; D is perhaps TRBD2 (5 bases). Germline CDR1 is SGDLS and CDR2 is YYNGEE. The CDR3 spans 16 residues. Trimming pared 0 bases from V and 2 bases from J, leaving 13 bases between. The CDR3 coding sequence is TGTGCCAGCAGCGTAGGGCATCGGGGAGCCACAGATACGCAGTATTTT. Its protein is CASSVGHRGATDTQYF. Full variable domain (rest looked up from reference TRBV9 and TRBJ2-3): DSGVTQTPKHLITATGQRVTLRCSPRSGDLSVYWYQQSLDQGLQFLIQYYNGEERAKGNILERFSAQQFPDLHSELNLSSLELGDSALYFCASSVGHRGATDTQYFGPGTRLTVL.

This sequence joins TRBV7-9 and TRBJ2-5; 8 bases agree with TRBD1. Germline V CDR1 and CDR2: SEHNR, FQNEAQ (reference sequence). This CDR3 comprises 15 residues. V lost 1 base, J lost 5 bases, and 6 bases stayed unmatched. CDR3 region: CASSLGQGAMETQYF. The CDR3, as DNA: TGTGCCAGCAGCTTAGGGCAGGGGGCAATGGAGACCCAGTACTTC.

This sequence joins TRBV20-1 and TRBJ1-4; D perhaps matches TRBD1 (6 bases). V lost 0 bases and J 8 bases, leaving 13 bases between the germline ends. Germline CDR1 reads DFQATT; CDR2 reads SNEGSKA (reference sequence). The CDR3 totals 14 residues. The CDR3 is CSARDQGRKEKLFF. The CDR3 region has the DNA TGCAGTGCTAGAGATCAGGGGAGGAAGGAAAAACTGTTTTTT.

This chain uses TRBV12-3 or TRBV12-4 with TRBJ2-7; D is unclear. This CDR3 spans 12 amino acids. The germline V and J ends were trimmed by 8 bases and 0 bases, with 8 bases remaining between them. The CDR3 spells CASGQSSYEQYF. CDR3 DNA sequence: TGTGCCAGCGGCCAGAGCTCCTACGAGCAGTACTTC.

The DNA for the CDR3 is TGTGCCAGCAGCCTGACCGACAAGCCCAACGAGCAGTACTTC. The encoded protein is CASSLTDKPNEQYF. V usage is TRBV5-6 and J usage is TRBJ2-7; D gene ambiguous. Looked up from germline, CDR1 is SGHDT and CDR2 is YYEEEE. V dropped 4 bases and J dropped 5 bases, with 16 bases sitting between them. The CDR3 totals 14 residues.

This clonotype has a handful of counts. The V gene is TRBV4-1, the J gene TRBJ2-3; D gene uncertain. V was shortened by 1 base and J by 2 bases, with 13 bases between the two germline ends. Germline CDR1 MGHRA, CDR2 YSYEKL. The CDR3 consists of 16 residues. The CDR3 loop reads CASSQVVQWDTDTQYF. Written as DNA, the CDR3 is TGCGCCAGCAGCCAAGTTGTACAATGGGACACAGATACGCAGTATTTT.

The V gene is TRBV25-1, the J gene TRBJ2-7; D might be TRBD1 or TRBD2, each matching 7 bases. CDR3 length: 14 amino acids. V dropped 7 bases and J dropped 5 bases, with 18 bases sitting between them. Germline V gives CDR1 MGHDK, CDR2 SYGVNS. The DNA of the CDR3 is TGTGCCAGCAAAGGGACCAGGGGGAGGGACGAGCAGTACTTC. The encoded protein is CASKGTRGRDEQYF.

This clonotype was picked up one time. This chain joins TRBV6-5 and TRBJ2-3, with 8 bases lining up with TRBD1. This CDR3 is 15 amino acids long. Germline V CDR1 and CDR2: MNHEY, SVGAGI. J gave up 2 bases and V 6 bases, and 7 bases lay outside the gene matches. The CDR3 loop reads CASSYGQGVTDTQYF. CDR3 bases: TGTGCCAGCAGCTATGGACAGGGCGTCACAGATACGCAGTATTTT.

This clonotype was counted between two and nine times. The V gene is TRBV6-5, the J gene TRBJ2-6; D is unclear. The CDR3 loop spans 14 amino acids. The germline V gene encodes CDR1 MNHEY and CDR2 SVGAGI. V lost 4 bases and J 4 bases, leaving 8 bases between the germline ends. The CDR3 sequence is CASSLGFGANVLTF. DNA for the CDR3: TGTGCCAGCAGTTTAGGGTTCGGGGCCAACGTCCTGACTTTC.

Note on this clonotype: The junction shows a germline mismatch at one end, possibly a read error. The chain is built from TRBV5-1 and TRBJ1-4; D is perhaps TRBD1 (6 bases). Germline CDR1 is SGHRS and CDR2 is YFSETQ. There are 15 residues in the CDR3. The CDR3 DNA reads as TGCACCAGCAGCTTACAACAGGGCGGAGGAGAAAAACTGTTTTTT. It encodes CTSSLQQGGGEKLFF.

The chain recombines TRBV4-1 with TRBJ2-3; no clear D gene. This CDR3 has 14 amino acids. In germline, CDR1 is MGHRA, CDR2 YSYEKL. V dropped 0 bases and J dropped 3 bases, with 7 bases sitting between them. The CDR3 bases are TGCGCCAGCAGCCAAGAAGGCTCAACAGATACGCAGTATTTT. Translation: CASSQEGSTDTQYF.

V usage is TRBV12-3 or TRBV12-4 and J usage is TRBJ2-7, with TRBD2 matching over 11 bases. Trimming cost V 5 bases and J 3 bases; bases outside gene matches: 6. The CDR3 is made up of 15 amino acids. CDR3 loop: CASSPLAGGLYEQYF. CDR3 nucleotides: TGTGCCAGCAGTCCGTTAGCGGGAGGGCTCTACGAGCAGTACTTC.

This clonotype appeared a few times. The V gene is TRBV5-1, the J gene TRBJ2-1; 9 bases align to TRBD2. This CDR3 is 15 amino acids long. Trimming removed 5 bases from V and 9 bases from J; junction bases left unmatched: 12. Looked up from germline, CDR1 is SGHRS and CDR2 is YFSETQ. Written as DNA, the CDR3 is TGCGCCAGCAGTTTGAATGCGGGAGGGCCTAGTGAGCAGTTCTTC. It yields the protein CASSLNAGGPSEQFF.

This chain connects TRBV6-5 to TRBJ2-1, with D possibly called TRBD1 or TRBD2 (5 bases each). With 2 bases removed from V and 9 bases from J, the gap between germline ends came to 14 bases. The CDR3 totals 14 residues. Germline V gene lookup returns CDR1 MNHEY and CDR2 SVGAGI. The CDR3 sequence is CASSYRDRVGEQFF. The CDR3 nucleotides are TGTGCCAGCAGTTACCGGGACCGGGTAGGTGAGCAGTTCTTC.

The chain couples TRBV15 to TRBJ1-5; TRBD1 aligns across 7 bases. Germline V gene lookup returns CDR1 LNHNV and CDR2 YYDKDF (reference sequence). The CDR3 consists of 15 residues. The ends lost 0 bases at V and 4 bases at J; junction bases unmatched: 3. CDR3 in amino acids: CATSRDPGQNQPQHF. Here the CDR3 DNA reads TGTGCCACCAGCAGAGATCCGGGACAGAATCAGCCCCAGCATTTT.

This clonotype appeared a few times. This chain links TRBV10-3 with TRBJ2-1, with 14 bases fitting TRBD2. CDR1 ENHRY and CDR2 SYGVKD come from the germline V gene. The trim removed 3 bases at V and 8 bases at J, leaving 3 bases unmatched. This CDR3 is built from 15 residues. Here the CDR3 reads CAISEGLAGGDEQFF. CDR3 nucleotides: TGTGCCATCAGTGAAGGACTAGCGGGAGGCGATGAGCAGTTCTTC.

V is TRBV7-3 and J is TRBJ2-2; D is uncertain. The CDR3 consists of 13 residues. The V end lost 5 bases, the J end lost 7 bases, and 11 bases lay between the germline ends. Germline CDR1 is SGHTA and CDR2 is FQGTGA. In DNA, the CDR3 is TGTGCCAGCAGCCTTAATGTAATCGGGGAGCTGTTTTTT. It specifies CASSLNVIGELFF.

The rearrangement uses TRBV10-3 and TRBJ1-1; 7 positions match TRBD1. The V gene's germline CDR1 is ENHRY and CDR2 SYGVKD. There are 11 residues in the CDR3. Losses at the gene ends were 6 bases for V and 8 bases for J; bases not matched to a gene: 3. DNA of the CDR3: TGTGCCATCAGGGCACAGGGGGAAGCTTTCTTT. Translated: CAIRAQGEAFF.

J is TRBJ2-3 and V is TRBV5-1; D is unresolved. V dropped 3 bases and J dropped 6 bases, with 20 bases sitting between them. Germline CDR1 SGHRS, CDR2 YFSETQ. The CDR3 length is 16 residues. The CDR3 spells CASSSIHLGLADTQYF. DNA of the CDR3: TGCGCCAGCAGCTCCATACACCTTGGGCTGGCGGATACGCAGTATTTT.

The J gene is TRBJ2-7, the V gene TRBV10-3, with 13 positions matching TRBD2. This CDR3 comprises 17 residues. CDR1 is ENHRY, CDR2 SYGVKD, per germline. V dropped 4 bases and J dropped 0; count of bases not matched to a gene: 6. CDR3: CAISGLAGGPSSYEQYF. CDR3 sequence (DNA): TGTGCCATCAGTGGACTAGCGGGAGGCCCGAGCTCCTACGAGCAGTACTTC.

This clonotype was seen a few times. This chain links TRBV18 with TRBJ1-1; no clear D. Germline assignment: CDR1 KGHSH and CDR2 LQKENI. This CDR3 contains 14 residues. Trimming stripped 1 base from V and 2 bases from J, with 8 bases between. The CDR3 here is CASSPLILNTEAFF. The CDR3 DNA is TGTGCCAGCTCACCACTGATCTTAAACACTGAAGCTTTCTTT.

The CDR3 reads CASSRQGNYEQYF. The DNA of the CDR3 is TGCGCCAGCAGCCGACAGGGCAACTACGAGCAGTACTTC. The rearrangement links TRBV5-1 to TRBJ2-7, with TRBD1 matching 7 bases. The CDR3 is 13 residues long. V shed 4 bases and J 3 bases; nucleotides not matched to a gene: 4. Germline V gene lookup returns CDR1 SGHRS and CDR2 YFSETQ.

This clonotype was seen more than once but under ten times. This sequence joins TRBV28 and TRBJ2-1, with D possibly being TRBD1 or TRBD2 (5 bases each). With 5 bases removed from V and 8 bases from J, the gap between germline ends came to 10 bases. Germline loops: CDR1 MDHEN, CDR2 SYDVKM. CDR3 length: 12 amino acids. CDR3 amino acids: CASSPGRDEQFF. CDR3 DNA: TGTGCCAGCAGTCCGGGGCGGGATGAGCAGTTCTTC.

The rearrangement joins TRBV20-1 to TRBJ2-7; 9 positions match TRBD2. CDR1 and CDR2 (germline): DFQATT, SNEGSKA (reference sequence). This CDR3 contains 17 residues. Trimming at V came to 3 bases and at J to 7 bases, leaving 19 bases not matched to a gene. The CDR3 region has the DNA TGCAGTGCTAGTGGACAGGCGGCTAGCGGGACTGTGAGAGAGCAGTACTTC. As protein: CSASGQAASGTVREQYF.

The genes are TRBV2 and TRBJ2-1; D is perhaps TRBD1 (6 bases). This CDR3 region has 15 residues. Germline CDR1 and CDR2: SNHLY and FYNNEI. Trimming left V 5 bases short and J 4 bases short, with 15 bases between. CDR3 residues: CASSTQGTSYNEQFF. DNA for the CDR3: TGTGCCAGCAGTACCCAGGGGACCTCGTACAATGAGCAGTTCTTC.